The 15 T cell receptor beta chains below come from one sample, sequenced in a study of early stage breast cancer tumors. The table came from immunoSEQ multiplex PCR; TCRdb's copy has only in-frame clones and leaves some out. The sample has about 41,000 clones; around 72% are singletons. Sequenced sample: blood. These receptors all come from a person between 50 and 60 years old with breast cancer.

This clone is a singleton in its sample. The CDR3 nucleotides are TGCGCCAGCAGCTCAGGACTAGCGGGAGCCGAGACCCAGTACTTC. As protein: CASSSGLAGAETQYF. The gene calls are TRBV5-1 and TRBJ2-5; 13 bases fit TRBD2. This CDR3 is built from 15 residues. Trimming at V came to 3 bases and at J to 5 bases, leaving 4 bases not matched to a gene. Germline V gives CDR1 SGHRS, CDR2 YFSETQ.

This chain uses TRBV25-1 with TRBJ2-7, with TRBD2 matching over 9 bases. Losses at the gene ends were 1 base for V and 7 bases for J; bases not matched to a gene: 11. CDR3 size: 16 residues. Looked up from germline, CDR1 is MGHDK and CDR2 is SYGVNS. The CDR3 DNA is TGTGCCAGCAGTGAATCCCAGCGGGAGGCCCTGGGGGAGCAGTACTTC. Translation gives CASSESQREALGEQYF.

This rearrangement joins TRBV11-3 to TRBJ2-1, with 7 positions matching TRBD2. The V gene end was trimmed by 2 bases and the J gene end by 10 bases; junction bases not matched to a gene: 8. CDR1 SGHNT and CDR2 YENEEA come from the germline V gene. The CDR3 has 14 amino acids. The CDR3 region is CASSLNVERDEQFF. The CDR3 DNA sequence: TGTGCCAGCAGCTTAAATGTTGAGCGGGACGAGCAGTTCTTC.

The chain employs TRBV6-5 and TRBJ2-5, with TRBD1 identical over 7 bases. Germline CDR1 reads MNHEY; CDR2 reads SVGAGI. The junction had 7 bases not matched to a gene; V was cut back by 7 bases and J by 2 bases. The CDR3 length is 14 residues. The DNA for the CDR3 is TGTGCCAGCAAGGGGGCAGAGTATCAAGAGACCCAGTACTTC. Its translation: CASKGAEYQETQYF.

The gene calls are TRBV6-1 and TRBJ2-5, with D hard to call. Trimming pared 7 bases from V and 4 bases from J, leaving 13 bases between. The CDR3 loop spans 13 amino acids. Germline V CDR1 and CDR2: MNHNS, SASEGT. The CDR3 protein is CASTLDEAETQYF. The CDR3 coding sequence is TGTGCCAGCACCTTAGACGAGGCAGAGACCCAGTACTTC.

The V and J genes are TRBV10-3 and TRBJ2-2; no clear D gene. The V gene's germline CDR1 is ENHRY and CDR2 SYGVKD. The CDR3 is 13 amino acids. V gave up 6 bases and J gave up 4 bases, with 9 bases separating them. The CDR3: CAIRIGSTGELFF. The CDR3 DNA reads TGTGCCATCAGGATCGGTAGCACCGGGGAGCTGTTTTTT.

This clone appeared once. This chain uses TRBV6-6 with TRBJ1-2, with D perhaps TRBD1 (5 bases). V lost 2 bases and J 3 bases, leaving 16 bases between the germline ends. This CDR3 is built from 16 residues. In germline, CDR1 is MNHNY, CDR2 SVGAGI (reference sequence). The CDR3 bases are TGTGCCAGCAGTTACGGGCCGCAGGGCGGGGACTATGGCTACACCTTC. Its protein is CASSYGPQGGDYGYTF.

The rearrangement joins TRBV19 to TRBJ2-1; D is undetermined. V lost 10 bases and J 4 bases, leaving 8 bases between the germline ends. The CDR3 length is 11 residues. The germline V gene has CDR1 LNHDA and CDR2 SQIVND (reference sequence). CDR3 DNA: TGTGCCACCGGTCGTTACAATGAGCAGTTCTTC. Its protein product is CATGRYNEQFF. The complete variable domain, with remaining parts taken from reference TRBV19 and TRBJ2-1, reads DGGITQSPKYLFRKEGQNVTLSCEQNLNHDAMYWYRQDPGQGLRLIYYSQIVNDFQKGDIAEGYSVSREKKESFPLTVTSAQKNPTAFYLCATGRYNEQFFGPGTRLTVL.

CDR3 protein: CASSPAGGNQPQHF. Here the CDR3 DNA reads TGTGCCAGCTCACCGGCAGGGGGCAATCAGCCCCAGCATTTT. J is TRBJ1-5 and V is TRBV18; a possible D gene is TRBD1 (6 bases). The CDR3 runs 14 residues. Trimming pared 3 bases from V and 2 bases from J, leaving 8 bases between. CDR1 and CDR2 (germline): KGHSH, LQKENI.

The chain is built from TRBV27 and TRBJ1-1; D is undetermined. The CDR3 loop spans 14 amino acids. CDR1 and CDR2 from the germline V gene are MNHEY and SMNVEV (reference sequence). Trimming left V 8 bases short and J 5 bases short, with 18 bases between. This CDR3 reads CASGDSRVHTEAFF. CDR3 in DNA: TGTGCCAGCGGGGATTCGAGGGTACATACTGAAGCTTTCTTT.

The gene calls are TRBV4-3 and TRBJ2-3; 9 bases are shared with TRBD2. The junction had 5 bases not matched to a gene; V was cut back by 0 bases and J by 4 bases. Germline CDR1 and CDR2: LGHNA and YSLEER. CDR3 size: 16 residues. CDR3 loop: CASSQDGRGGPDTQYF. In DNA form, the CDR3 reads TGCGCCAGCAGCCAAGATGGGCGGGGGGGCCCAGATACGCAGTATTTT.

A few counts support this clone. The rearrangement uses TRBV2 and TRBJ1-2; D is possibly TRBD1 (6 bases). The CDR3 spans 12 residues. Germline CDR1 is SNHLY and CDR2 is FYNNEI. V lost 9 bases and J lost 2, with 10 bases in between. The CDR3 DNA is TGTGCCAGTGACAGGAGGAACTATGGCTACACCTTC. Protein product: CASDRRNYGYTF.

This clone showed up just a few times. The chain is built from TRBV5-6 and TRBJ2-1, with 11 bases lining up with TRBD2. The CDR3 consists of 15 residues. The germline V gene encodes CDR1 SGHDT and CDR2 YYEEEE. The V and J ends lost 4 bases and 3 bases, in that order; junction bases with no gene match: 3. CDR3 bases: TGTGCCAGCAGCATGACTAGCGGGAACTACAATGAGCAGTTCTTC. Residues: CASSMTSGNYNEQFF.

The chain recombines TRBV19 with TRBJ2-5; 9 positions agree with TRBD2. CDR1 LNHDA and CDR2 SQIVND come from the germline V gene (reference sequence). The CDR3 runs to 15 residues. The V gene end was trimmed by 6 bases and the J gene end by 11 bases; junction bases not matched to a gene: 16. DNA of the CDR3: TGTGCCAGTAGACTCGGGACTAGCTCGGAGGGGGAGCAGTACTTC. This sequence encodes CASRLGTSSEGEQYF.

V is TRBV7-2 and J is TRBJ1-2; a weak D match, TRBD1 (6 bases). The CDR3 totals 16 residues. CDR1 SGHTA and CDR2 FQGNSA come from the germline V gene. V gave up 0 bases and J gave up 8 bases, with 19 bases separating them. CDR3 protein: CASSLASAGTTRGYTF. The CDR3 nucleotides read TGTGCCAGCAGCTTAGCGAGTGCCGGGACAACGAGGGGCTACACCTTC.